This T cell receptor beta chain was sequenced for a study of OX40 agonist ivuxolimab in advanced cancers. Points from the study as a whole: Low normalized clonal expansion also occurred in some nonresponding patients.

This CDR3 is built from 15 residues. Germline values: CDR1 MNHEY, CDR2 SVGAGI. V was pared by 2 bases and J by 8 bases, with 16 bases between. As regards this clone: Its antigen remains unidentified.

TCRdb's copy holds only in-frame clones and misses some; the assay was immunoSEQ multiplex PCR. The sample holds some 74,000 clones; 65% to 90% are singletons and the top ten take approximately 0.5%. The chain is built from TRBV6-5 and TRBJ2-1; either TRBD1 or TRBD2 may fit D (6 bases each). Material: CD4+ or CD8+ T cells sorted from blood, obtained in a trial of the OX40 agonist ivuxolimab. The receptor was derived from an adult with an advanced solid tumor such as melanoma, head and neck, liver or kidney cancer. CDR3 region: CASSYQGTRPDEQFF. CDR3 DNA sequence: TGTGCCAGCAGTTACCAGGGGACTCGACCCGATGAGCAGTTCTTC.